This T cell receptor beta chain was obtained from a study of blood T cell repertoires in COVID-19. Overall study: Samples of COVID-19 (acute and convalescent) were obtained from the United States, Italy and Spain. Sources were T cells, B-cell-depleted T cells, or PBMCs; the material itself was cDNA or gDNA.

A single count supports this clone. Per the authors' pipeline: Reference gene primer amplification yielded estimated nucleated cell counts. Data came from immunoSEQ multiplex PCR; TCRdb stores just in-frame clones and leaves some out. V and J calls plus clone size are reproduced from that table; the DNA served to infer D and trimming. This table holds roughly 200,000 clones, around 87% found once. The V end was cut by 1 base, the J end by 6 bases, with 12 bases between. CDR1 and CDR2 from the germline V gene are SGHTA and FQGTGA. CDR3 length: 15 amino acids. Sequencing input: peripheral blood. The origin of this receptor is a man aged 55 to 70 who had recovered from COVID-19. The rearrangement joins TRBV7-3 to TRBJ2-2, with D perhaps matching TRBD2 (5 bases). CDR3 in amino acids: CASSLNLGSAGELFF. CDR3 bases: TGTGCCAGCAGCTTAAATCTGGGGAGTGCCGGGGAGCTGTTTTTT.